These 29 T cell receptor beta chains came from one sample sequenced in a study of glioma-infiltrating T cells (dated by TCRdb to about 2016). The sequencing machine was an Illumina MiSeq. The iRepertoire nested amplicon-rescue multiplex PCR (arm-PCR) platform was used to amplify TCR alpha and beta CDR3 regions from RNA. TCRdb took the public reads, trimmed them with fastp at Q25, ran MiXCR for clone calling and kept in-frame beta chains. Rows merge per CDR3 protein into single entries with the most common DNA and genes. The sample table contains roughly 120,000 distinct CDR3 sequences; only one count was recorded for 25% to 30% of them. Of the sample, just under 35% falls within the top ten clones. The sample taken for sequencing was glioma tissue, nonneoplastic brain tissue, or PBMCs (not recorded which). The source of these receptors is a human donor with low-grade glioma or glioblastoma, undergoing nonglioma brain surgery, or in good health (not recorded which).

This clonotype has only a few counts. V usage is TRBV12-5 and J usage is TRBJ1-3; 8 bases match TRBD1. Looked up from germline, CDR1 is LGHNT and CDR2 is FRNRAP. V shed 1 base and J 4 bases; nucleotides not matched to a gene: 6. CDR3 size: 16 residues. For the CDR3, the DNA is TGTGCTAGTGGTTTGGGGGACAGGCTGAGAGGAAACACCATATATTTT. Encoded protein: CASGLGDRLRGNTIYF.

The V call is TRBV5-1, the J call TRBJ2-3; TRBD1 is a possible D gene (5 bases). The germline V and J ends were trimmed by 0 bases and 6 bases, with 8 bases remaining between them. Germline values: CDR1 SGHRS, CDR2 YFSETQ. This CDR3 comprises 13 residues. Written as DNA, the CDR3 is TGCGCCAGCAGCTTGGCACAGGTTGATACGCAGTATTTT. It translates to CASSLAQVDTQYF.

Ten or more counts support this clonotype. The chain joins TRBV7-2 to TRBJ2-1; TRBD2 aligns across 7 bases. CDR1 SGHTA and CDR2 FQGNSA come from the germline V gene. The CDR3 is 15 residues long. V shed 1 base, J shed 4 bases, and the junction held 4 bases outside the gene matches. The CDR3 DNA follows: TGTGCCAGCAGCTTAGAAGGGAGGGGATACAATGAGCAGTTCTTC. Translation: CASSLEGRGYNEQFF.

The chain employs TRBV12-3 or TRBV12-4 and TRBJ2-1; D not certain. CDR3 length: 12 amino acids. The ends were cut back, 3 bases at V and 6 bases at J, with 6 bases in the middle. CDR3 loop: CASSLVPNEQFF. CDR3 bases: TGTGCCAGCAGTTTGGTACCCAATGAGCAGTTCTTC.

J is TRBJ2-3 and V is TRBV14; 8 nucleotides match TRBD2. The junction had 9 bases not matched to a gene; V was cut back by 0 bases and J by 1 base. Germline CDR1 is SGHDN and CDR2 is FVKESK. This CDR3 spans 18 amino acids. The CDR3 here is CASSQDGKLADRTDTQYF. CDR3 coding DNA: TGTGCCAGCAGCCAAGATGGGAAACTAGCGGATCGCACAGATACGCAGTATTTT.

This clonotype was recorded at least ten times. CDR3 protein: CASSGIRDYQETQYF. The CDR3 nucleotides are TGTGCCAGCAGTGGAATAAGGGATTACCAAGAGACCCAGTACTTC. The chain links TRBV28 to TRBJ2-5; D is uncertain. V was shortened by 5 bases and J by 0 bases, with 13 bases between the two germline ends. CDR3 length: 15 residues. The germline V gene encodes CDR1 MDHEN and CDR2 SYDVKM.

This clonotype was detected many times. The chain is built from TRBV6-2 or TRBV6-3 and TRBJ2-7; 8 bases match TRBD1. Looked up from germline, CDR1 is MNHEY and CDR2 is SVGEGT. CDR3 length: 15 amino acids. J gave up 3 bases and V 6 bases, and 10 bases lay outside the gene matches. CDR3 sequence reads: CASSPRTGPLYEQYF. For the CDR3, the DNA is TGTGCCAGCAGCCCTCGGACAGGGCCCCTCTACGAGCAGTACTTC.

This clonotype was counted many times. The chain links TRBV7-2 to TRBJ1-6; maybe TRBD1 (5 bases). Germline-derived CDR1 and CDR2 are SGHTA and FQGNSA. The V end was cut by 0 bases, the J end by 8 bases, with 14 bases between. The CDR3 is 16 amino acids. The CDR3 DNA reads TGTGCCAGCAGCTTAGCCCCAGGGAGGAAGGATTCACCCCTCCACTTT. Its protein product is CASSLAPGRKDSPLHF.

The table lists this clonotype with many counts. The V call is TRBV27, the J call TRBJ2-1, with 11 bases identical to TRBD2. This CDR3 contains 17 residues. Germline loops: CDR1 MNHEY, CDR2 SMNVEV (reference sequence). J gave up 3 bases and V 4 bases, and 8 bases lay outside the gene matches. For the CDR3, the DNA is TGTGCCAGCAGTTCCCTACTAGCGGGGGCAGTCTACAATGAGCAGTTCTTC. This gives the protein CASSSLLAGAVYNEQFF.

This clonotype was detected only once. A read error may account for a junction end that differs from germline. The gene calls are TRBV19 and TRBJ2-3, with D hard to call. CDR1 is LNHDA, CDR2 SQIVND, per germline (reference sequence). The CDR3 contains 11 residues. CDR3 bases: TGTGCCGGTAGTAATTCAGATACGCAGTATTTT. Translating gives CAGSNSDTQYF.

This clonotype showed up many times. The chain links TRBV11-3 to TRBJ1-4; the D gene is possibly TRBD1 (6 bases). Trimming stripped 5 bases from V and 4 bases from J, with 14 bases between. Germline V gene data show CDR1 as SGHNT and CDR2 as YENEEA. The CDR3 extends over 15 amino acids. The chain's CDR3 is CASSVYRENNEKLFF. The CDR3 nucleotides read TGTGCCAGCAGCGTCTACAGGGAGAATAATGAAAAACTGTTTTTT.

The chain is built from TRBV5-1 and TRBJ2-5; D call uncertain. V was clipped by 3 bases and J by 5 bases, with 20 bases between them. There are 16 residues in the CDR3. CDR1 is SGHRS and CDR2 is YFSETQ in the germline V gene. The CDR3 region is CASSSPPGRSSETQYF. The CDR3 DNA sequence: TGCGCCAGCAGCTCCCCCCCCGGTAGAAGCAGCGAGACCCAGTACTTC.

This clonotype has at least ten counts. The chain couples TRBV15 to TRBJ2-2; D may be TRBD1 (5 bases). The CDR3 consists of 14 residues. Germline V CDR1 and CDR2: LNHNV, YYDKDF (reference sequence). Trimming pared 9 bases from V and 2 bases from J, leaving 13 bases between. The DNA of the CDR3 is TGTGCCACGGCGCAGACAGCCAACACCGGGGAGCTGTTTTTT. This encodes CATAQTANTGELFF.

This clonotype was recorded many times. The rearrangement uses TRBV6-2 or TRBV6-3 and TRBJ2-3; D is possibly TRBD1 or TRBD2 (6 bases each). The CDR3 contains 13 residues. Germline-derived CDR1 and CDR2 are MNHEY and SVGEGT. V was cut by 8 bases and J by 4 bases, with 13 bases left in between. CDR3 amino acids: CASERGAADTQYF. The CDR3 DNA reads as TGTGCCAGCGAGAGGGGGGCCGCAGATACGCAGTATTTT.

Regarding this clonotype: Given a much more abundant clone one base away, this may be a read error. J is TRBJ2-7 and V is TRBV5-1; TRBD1 aligns across 9 bases. The germline CDR1 and CDR2 sequences are SGHRS and YFSETQ. The CDR3 spans 15 residues. Written as DNA, the CDR3 is TGCGCCAGCAGCTTGGACGGGACAGGGAGGTACGAGCAGCACTTC. Translating it yields CASSLDGTGRYEQHF.

This clonotype was observed many times. The chain employs TRBV20-1 and TRBJ2-1; TRBD2 aligns across 11 bases. This CDR3 has 18 amino acids. Germline CDR1 reads DFQATT; CDR2 reads SNEGSKA (reference sequence). Trimming took 6 bases from V and 0 from J; bases not matched to a gene: 13. The CDR3 spells CSARGGTSGRSSYNEQFF. CDR3 coding DNA: TGCAGTGCCCGCGGAGGGACTAGCGGACGCAGCTCCTACAATGAGCAGTTCTTC.

The table lists this clonotype with many counts. This sequence joins TRBV4-1 and TRBJ2-7; 7 nucleotides match TRBD1. The germline V gene encodes CDR1 MGHRA and CDR2 YSYEKL. The CDR3 spans 15 residues. Germline trimming cut 4 bases from V and 7 bases from J; bases unmatched to any gene: 13. The CDR3: CASSRAAGGWGEQYF. For the CDR3, the DNA is TGCGCCAGCAGCCGAGCGGCAGGGGGATGGGGGGAGCAGTACTTC.

The table lists this clonotype with a count of one. Lacking the conserved final phenylalanine or tryptophan, this CDR3 likely reflects a read error. V is TRBV12-3 or TRBV12-4 and J is TRBJ2-7; D remains ambiguous. The V gene lost 5 bases and the J gene lost 4 bases, with 9 bases spanning the gap. This CDR3 spans 12 amino acids. In DNA, the CDR3 is TGTGCCAGCAGTCGAGCCTATTACGAGCAGTACTAC. It specifies CASSRAYYEQYY.

This chain links TRBV9 with TRBJ2-3; D possibly corresponds to TRBD2 (5 bases). V was shortened by 3 bases and J by 1 base, with 15 bases between the two germline ends. This CDR3 spans 16 amino acids. CDR1 and CDR2 from the germline V gene are SGDLS and YYNGEE. The CDR3, as DNA: TGTGCCAGCAGCGCCCTTGCTGTGGAGGGCACAGATACGCAGTATTTT. Translating gives CASSALAVEGTDTQYF.

This clonotype was observed many times. The chain combines TRBV18 with TRBJ1-5; 7 bases fit TRBD1. The germline V gene encodes CDR1 KGHSH and CDR2 LQKENI. V dropped 3 bases and J dropped 5; count of bases not matched to a gene: 4. This CDR3 is built from 14 residues. The CDR3 DNA reads as TGTGCCAGCTCACCGAATACAGGGGATCAGCCCCAGCATTTT. This sequence encodes CASSPNTGDQPQHF.

The chain uses TRBV6-2 or TRBV6-3 and TRBJ1-1, with D unclear. V lost 4 bases, J lost 1 base, and 13 bases lay in between. The germline gives CDR1 MNHEY, CDR2 SVGEGT. The CDR3 has 15 residues. CDR3 protein: CASSSPGGRNTEAFF. The CDR3 DNA reads TGTGCCAGCAGTTCCCCGGGAGGTAGGAACACTGAAGCTTTCTTT.

The DNA of the CDR3 is TGCGCCAGCAGTGAGTTGCCGGGACAGAGCTCCTACAATGAGCAGTTCTTC. Its translation: CASSELPGQSSYNEQFF. The rearrangement joins TRBV10-1 to TRBJ2-1, with 7 bases matching TRBD1. Trimming took 1 base from V and 0 from J; bases not matched to a gene: 6. Germline loops: CDR1 WNHNN, CDR2 SYGVQD (reference sequence). The length of the CDR3 is 17 residues.

This clonotype was observed at least ten times. V is TRBV6-2 or TRBV6-3 and J is TRBJ2-3; the D gene is possibly TRBD2 (6 bases). Trimming took off 0 bases at V and 0 bases at J, with 7 bases between the two ends. The CDR3 consists of 15 residues. From germline, CDR1 is MNHEY and CDR2 SVGEGT. CDR3 nucleotide sequence: TGTGCCAGCAGTTACTCCGGGACTAGCACAGATACGCAGTATTTT. It encodes CASSYSGTSTDTQYF.

This clonotype occurred a few times. The chain is built from TRBV29-1 and TRBJ1-2; the D gene is possibly TRBD1 (6 bases). The CDR3 is 15 amino acids. V dropped 6 bases and J dropped 5 bases, with 22 bases sitting between them. Germline CDR1 and CDR2: SQVTM and ANQGSEA. CDR3 bases: TGCAGCGTGAACGACAGGACGTACGGGGTTTATGGCTACACCTTC. Translation: CSVNDRTYGVYGYTF.

The sample holds one count of this clonotype. An end of the junction does not agree with germline; a read error may underlie this. The CDR3 region has the DNA TGTGCCGGCAGTTTAAGGACAGGGGGCGTAGAGACCCAGTACTTC. This translates into CAGSLRTGGVETQYF. V is TRBV6-6 and J is TRBJ2-5; TRBD1 agrees at 11 bases. This CDR3 spans 15 amino acids. Germline CDR1 reads MNHNY; CDR2 reads SVGAGI (reference sequence).

In the case of this clonotype: A much larger clone lies one base from this, so it may be a read error. V and J are TRBV7-9 and TRBJ2-1; 7 nucleotides match TRBD2. The CDR3 is made up of 14 amino acids. CDR1 and CDR2 (germline): SEHNR, FQNEAQ (reference sequence). This CDR3 reads CASSLTSAYNKQFF. CDR3 nucleotides: TGTGCCAGCAGCTTAACTAGCGCATACAATAAGCAGTTCTTC.

The sample holds many counts of this clonotype. This chain links TRBV4-2 with TRBJ2-5, with TRBD2 identical over 9 bases. Germline lookup yields CDR1 LGHNA and CDR2 YNFKEQ. With V trimmed by 4 bases and J by 3 bases, 9 bases remained unmatched. The CDR3 runs 16 residues. Here the CDR3 reads CASSRRTVAGEETQYF. DNA for the CDR3: TGTGCCAGCAGCCGAAGAACAGTAGCGGGGGAAGAGACCCAGTACTTC.

As concerns this clonotype: A much larger clone differs from this one at a single base, so this may be a read error. The chain links TRBV9 to TRBJ2-7; TRBD2 matches at 14 bases. The CDR3 length is 15 residues. V was pared by 4 bases and J by 6 bases, with 6 bases of the junction left unmatched. Germline CDR1 SGDLS, CDR2 YYNGEE. The CDR3 here is CASSLGLAGVSEQYF. The DNA for the CDR3 is TGTGCCAGCAGCTTGGGACTAGCGGGAGTAAGCGAGCAGTACTTC.

This clonotype was detected a few times. The chain is built from TRBV30 and TRBJ2-1; a possible D gene is TRBD1 (5 bases). Germline V gene sequence: CDR1 GTSNPN, CDR2 SVGIG (reference sequence). The CDR3 is 18 amino acids. The germline V and J ends were trimmed by 2 bases and 2 bases, with 22 bases remaining between them. CDR3 sequence (DNA): TGTGCCTGGAGTTCCCTTCTCGACCCAGGGTTCACCTACAATGAGCAGTTCTTC. Protein: CAWSSLLDPGFTYNEQFF.